A single sample gave rise to the 2 T cell receptor beta chains below, sequenced in a study of shared clonotypes between healthy human individuals. TCRdb keeps only in-frame clones here, not all; method: immunoSEQ multiplex PCR. The sample carries some 2,500,000 clones, roughly 93% recorded once. Input material: naive CD4+ T cells from PBMCs. Subset described: CD45RA+ positively selected. The origin of the receptors is a man between 18 and 35 years old in good health. Some clones in this sample may be carry-over from other donors' samples.

This clone occurred once. The chain recombines TRBV5-1 with TRBJ1-1; D gene unclear. Between the trimmed V and J ends, which lost 4 bases and 0 bases, there was a span of 10 bases. Germline V CDR1 and CDR2: SGHRS, YFSETQ. This CDR3 comprises 14 residues. The CDR3 DNA is TGCGCCAGCAGCCCCGGGTCCCTGAACACTGAAGCTTTCTTT. It encodes CASSPGSLNTEAFF.

This chain joins TRBV5-5 and TRBJ1-4, with a possible D match to TRBD1 (6 bases). The length of the CDR3 is 16 residues. CDR1 and CDR2 (germline): SGHKS, YYEKEE (reference sequence). Trimming took off 4 bases at V and 8 bases at J, with 21 bases between the two ends. This CDR3 reads CASSADSAGAYEKLFF. The CDR3 DNA follows: TGTGCCAGCAGCGCGGACAGCGCTGGGGCCTACGAAAAACTGTTTTTT.